This paragraph reports one TCR beta chain. This clone showed up just a few times. Its antigen remains undetermined. The input lacks base qualities; no much larger clone sits a single base away. Each donor gave one peripheral blood draw, averaging approximately 0.12 L, which was collected into heparinised tubes. Naive, central memory, regulatory and stem cell-like memory CD4+ T cells were sorted on a BD FACSAria II using a panel including CD45RO, CCR7, CD25, CD127, CD95 and CD27. Every sorted population had a purity above 95%. PBMCs were isolated right away by Lymphoprep density gradient centrifugation and were stained directly, without culture. Samples were stained and sorted in pairs, with one healthy donor and one patient per experiment, so that batch effects were minimized. The entire amount of isolated RNA was reverse transcribed using the High Capacity cDNA Reverse Transcription Kit, so the sequenced TCRB transcripts were expressed ones. Deep immunoSEQ sequencing was applied to naive, central memory and regulatory T cell samples, giving an average of around 3.4 million total reads per sample. Sorted cells were lysed in RLT buffer and RNA was extracted with DNase-treated RNeasy Micro or Mini kits, depending on cell number. To prevent cross-contamination, every cell subset was processed on its own, while patient and healthy donor samples were processed together. The immunoSEQ multiplex PCR was used to amplify TCRB sequences from cDNA, generating 87-bp fragments that spanned the CDR3 region. Amplicons were sequenced on the Illumina HiSeq platform. As for the original processing: Synthetic template baselines were used to correct PCR bias computationally, reads within Hamming distance 2 were collapsed together, and singletons that could not be merged were discarded. Reads were aligned against IMGT so that V, D and J genes, CDR3 length and insertions or deletions at six rearrangement sites could be assigned. Within each subset, clonotype counts were normalized to sorted cell number, after which true diversity and Gini coefficients were computed with the tcR R package. Repertoire sharing was quantified using the overlap coefficient calculated on TCRB nucleotide sequences. As a proxy for the pre-selection repertoire, out-of-frame TCRB sequences from naive cells were analyzed. In TCRdb, the immuneACCESS table is reduced to in-frame sequences with V and J assigned. These tables do not hold every clone; where another copy was compared, an unresolved V gene accounts for under half, and the others remain unexplained. The V and J calls and the clone size are those of that table, but D and trimming were determined from the DNA. The sample has hundreds of thousands of clones on record, 7.5% to 10% of them singletons. The top ten clonotypes cover just under 0.035% of the sample.

The source of the sample is a study of beta chain features in type 1 diabetes (dated by TCRdb to the late 2010s). Study-wide context: Mean age, gender distribution, total cell number and subset yield did not differ between patients and healthy donors. In the study, TCRB repertoires of sorted circulating CD4+ T cell subsets from recently diagnosed type 1 diabetes patients were compared with those of matched healthy donors. Regulatory and stem cell-like memory subsets were obtained from only 8 patients and about 8 healthy donors, while naive and central memory subsets were obtained from all 30 or so donors. A total of 107,917,701 sorted cells were examined across all samples, and the number of cells per subset was strongly correlated with RNA yield. Points the paper makes about the study in general: Because cDNA was sequenced instead of genomic DNA, activated cells with high expression could be over-represented, although the groups did not differ in activation or CD3 levels. Because small numbers of individuals were included in the HLA sub-analyses, any influence of HLA type on TCRB rearrangement was left unresolved. Shorter templates might have been favored by PCR, but patient and control samples were amplified and corrected together, so both groups would have been affected equally by any skew. At VDJ recombination sites, type 1 diabetes patients had fewer insertions and more deleted nucleotides, which implies abnormalities in thymic rearrangement. Naive, central memory and regulatory TCRB repertoires appeared more similar among patients than among healthy donors. A moderate but significant shortening of TCRB CDR3 length was observed in type 1 diabetes patients in all four CD4+ subsets.

Based on the germline V gene (reference sequence), the CDR1 and CDR2 sequences are LNHDA and SQIVND. Deletion took 8 bases off V and 6 bases off J, with a span of 10 bases between the germline ends. From its cysteine to its phenylalanine, the CDR3 spans 11 amino acids. This entry keeps only the CDR3 DNA: 33 bases, framed from base 1. Source material: naive CD4+ T cells from blood. Per the publication, the cell subset or site label means: true naive CD4+ T cells. The chain joins TRBV19 to TRBJ1-2; the D gene lacks a confident call. The source is a woman in her late teens or twenties in good health. CDR3 protein: CASDGSDGYTF. The DNA reads TGTGCCAGTGACGGCAGCGATGGCTACACCTTC.